Presented here are 11 T cell receptor beta chains from one specimen sequenced in a study of neurological immune-mediated disorders. TCRdb fed the 5' RACE reads into MiXCR, producing one record per CDR3 protein. The repertoire holds tens of thousands of distinct CDR3 sequences, with roughly 10% as singletons. Indicated time point: longitudinal time-point 2. Source material: PBMCs. The receptor set was obtained from a man under 40 in good health.

Ten or more counts support this clonotype. This chain links TRBV3-1 with TRBJ2-7; D may match TRBD1 or TRBD2 (6 bases each). The V gene's germline CDR1 is LGHDT and CDR2 YNNKEL (reference sequence). V shed 1 base and J shed 3 bases, with 13 bases lying between them. This CDR3 region has 15 residues. The CDR3: CASSQAGAEGYEQYF. The CDR3 nucleotides read TGTGCCAGCAGCCAAGCGGGGGCGGAGGGCTACGAGCAGTACTTC.

This clonotype was recorded many times. The CDR3 DNA reads as TGTGCCAGCAGCGGACCTGGGACTAGCGGGAGGGCGGTTTACGAGCAGTACTTC. As protein: CASSGPGTSGRAVYEQYF. V usage is TRBV7-9 and J usage is TRBJ2-7, with TRBD2 identical over 16 bases. The germline gives CDR1 SEHNR, CDR2 FQNEAQ (reference sequence). V lost 5 bases to trimming and J lost 4 bases; unmatched junction nucleotides: 11. The CDR3 loop spans 18 amino acids.

This clonotype was counted many times. The chain combines TRBV7-9 with TRBJ1-3; D is unresolved. Germline CDR1 and CDR2: SEHNR and FQNEAQ (reference sequence). Trimming stripped 0 bases from V and 3 bases from J, with 6 bases between. This CDR3 has 14 residues. The chain's CDR3 is CASSLAYGGNTIYF. Here the CDR3 DNA reads TGTGCCAGCAGCTTAGCGTACGGTGGAAACACCATATATTTT.

This clonotype was observed a few times. This sequence joins TRBV10-3 and TRBJ2-4, with D possibly TRBD1 on 6 matching bases. Germline loops: CDR1 ENHRY, CDR2 SYGVKD. The CDR3 spans 16 residues. Trimming shortened V by 4 bases and J by 3 bases, and 16 bases separated the two germline ends. The CDR3 bases are TGTGCCATCAGTGGAGGCGTGGGGACAAGCAAAAACATTCAGTACTTC. Protein sequence: CAISGGVGTSKNIQYF.

This clonotype was counted many times. The CDR3 DNA follows: TGTGCCAGCAGCTATGACCTGGCGGGAGTTAGCTACGAGCAGTACTTC. Its protein product is CASSYDLAGVSYEQYF. The chain couples TRBV11-2 to TRBJ2-7; 7 positions match TRBD2. The V gene's germline CDR1 is SGHAT and CDR2 FQNNGV. V lost 4 bases, J lost 3 bases, and 12 bases stayed unmatched. This CDR3 is 16 amino acids long.

This clonotype was detected ten times or more. V is TRBV28 and J is TRBJ2-7, with TRBD2 matching over 9 bases. V dropped 2 bases and J dropped 5; count of bases not matched to a gene: 4. The germline CDR1 and CDR2 sequences are MDHEN and SYDVKM. The CDR3 runs to 14 residues. CDR3 protein: CASSLIAGDHEQYF. The CDR3 nucleotides read TGTGCCAGCAGTTTAATAGCGGGAGATCACGAGCAGTACTTC.

The V call is TRBV20-1, the J call TRBJ2-4; 10 nucleotides agree with TRBD2. Germline trimming cut 0 bases from V and 0 bases from J; bases unmatched to any gene: 11. The germline CDR1 and CDR2 sequences are DFQATT and SNEGSKA (reference sequence). This CDR3 spans 19 amino acids. The CDR3 region has the DNA TGCAGTGCTAGAGATATCCTAGCGGGAGTCCCCTTAGCCAAAAACATTCAGTACTTC. This gives the protein CSARDILAGVPLAKNIQYF.

This clonotype was found many times. This rearrangement joins TRBV24-1 to TRBJ1-5, with 9 bases lining up with TRBD1. There are 15 residues in the CDR3. Germline-derived CDR1 and CDR2 are KGHDR and SFDVKD. J gave up 3 bases and V 4 bases, and 3 bases lay outside the gene matches. The CDR3 DNA reads as TGTGCCACCAGTGAGCGGGACAGGGACAATCAGCCCCAGCATTTT. It yields the protein CATSERDRDNQPQHF.

This clonotype was counted ten times or more. This sequence joins TRBV20-1 and TRBJ2-2, with D unclear. The CDR3 length is 12 residues. V lost 5 bases and J 6 bases, leaving 10 bases between the germline ends. Germline V lookup: CDR1 DFQATT, CDR2 SNEGSKA (reference sequence). The CDR3: CSALKGPGELFF. The CDR3 DNA follows: TGCAGTGCTCTTAAGGGCCCCGGGGAGCTGTTTTTT.

This clonotype was picked up many times. The CDR3 region has the DNA TGCAGCGTTGGTCGCGAGAACACTGAAGCTTTCTTT. Translating it yields CSVGRENTEAFF. V is TRBV29-1 and J is TRBJ1-1; D remains ambiguous. The germline gives CDR1 SQVTM, CDR2 ANQGSEA. The V end lost 4 bases, the J end lost 1 base, and 7 bases lay between the germline ends. This CDR3 has 12 amino acids.

There are many counts of this clonotype. This chain uses TRBV20-1 with TRBJ1-3; 8 bases match TRBD1. Germline V lookup: CDR1 DFQATT, CDR2 SNEGSKA (reference sequence). V dropped 2 bases and J dropped 2; count of bases not matched to a gene: 5. The CDR3 totals 15 residues. CDR3 sequence: CSARMTGAAGNTIYF. The CDR3 nucleotides are TGCAGTGCTAGAATGACAGGGGCGGCTGGAAACACCATATATTTT.